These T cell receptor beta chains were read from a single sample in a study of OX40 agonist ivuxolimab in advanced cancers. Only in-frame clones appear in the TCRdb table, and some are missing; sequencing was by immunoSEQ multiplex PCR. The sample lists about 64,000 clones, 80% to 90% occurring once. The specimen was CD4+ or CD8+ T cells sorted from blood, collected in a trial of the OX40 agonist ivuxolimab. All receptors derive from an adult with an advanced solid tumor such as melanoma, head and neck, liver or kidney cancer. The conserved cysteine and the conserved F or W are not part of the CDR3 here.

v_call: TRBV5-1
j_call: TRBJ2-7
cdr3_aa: ASSLEVHEQY

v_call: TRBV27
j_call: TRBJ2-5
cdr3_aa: ASSLTPRSETQY

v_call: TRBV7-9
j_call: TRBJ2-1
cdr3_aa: ASSSLDNEQF

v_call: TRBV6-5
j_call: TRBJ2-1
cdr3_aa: ASSSSPTRPVSEQF

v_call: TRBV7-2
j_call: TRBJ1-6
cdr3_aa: ASSLGFEGSPLH

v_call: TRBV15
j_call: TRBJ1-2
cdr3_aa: ATSRGDRVIYGYT

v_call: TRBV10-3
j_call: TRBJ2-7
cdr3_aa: AISEDRQEILAEQY

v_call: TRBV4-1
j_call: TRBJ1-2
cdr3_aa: ASSPGSWLLTNYGYT

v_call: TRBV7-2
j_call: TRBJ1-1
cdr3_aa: ASSLSRGTEAF

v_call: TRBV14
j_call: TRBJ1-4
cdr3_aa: ASSPHRATNEKLF

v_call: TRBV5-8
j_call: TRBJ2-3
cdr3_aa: ASSPSFDTQY

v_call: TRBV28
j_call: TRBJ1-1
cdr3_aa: ASNLQGALTEAF

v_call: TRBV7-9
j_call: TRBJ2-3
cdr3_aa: ASRPDVGTQY

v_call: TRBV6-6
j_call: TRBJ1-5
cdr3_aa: ASSKTGGNQPQH

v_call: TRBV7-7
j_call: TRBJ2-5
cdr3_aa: ASSFGRLRVGETQY

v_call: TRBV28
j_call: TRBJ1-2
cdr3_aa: ASSRQGLSGYT

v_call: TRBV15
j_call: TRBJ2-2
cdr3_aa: ATSRELVSAVTGELF

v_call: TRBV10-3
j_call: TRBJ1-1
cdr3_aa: AISNQGGNTEAF

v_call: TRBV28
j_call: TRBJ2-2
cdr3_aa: ASSFRRGELF

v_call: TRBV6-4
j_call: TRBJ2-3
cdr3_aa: ASSANSQTSAQY

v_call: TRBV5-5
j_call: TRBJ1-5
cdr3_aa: ASSLTGVEQPQH

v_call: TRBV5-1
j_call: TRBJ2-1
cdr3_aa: ASSKGSGGAVEQF

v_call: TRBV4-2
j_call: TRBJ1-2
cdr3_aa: ASSQLLPSAGLNYGYT

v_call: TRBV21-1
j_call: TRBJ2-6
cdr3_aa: ASSKVRRDNSGANVLT

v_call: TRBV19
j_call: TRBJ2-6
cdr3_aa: ASSIPRTGRSVANVLT

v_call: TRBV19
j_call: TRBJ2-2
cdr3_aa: ASSILGLASNTGELF

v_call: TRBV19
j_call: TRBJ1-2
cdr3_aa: ASSSYREGGYT

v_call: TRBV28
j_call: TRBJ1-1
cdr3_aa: ASTPDRTRRTEAF

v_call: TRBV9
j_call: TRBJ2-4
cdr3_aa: ASSGDRGDIQY

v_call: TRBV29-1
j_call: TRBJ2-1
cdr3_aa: SVGGPTNNEQF

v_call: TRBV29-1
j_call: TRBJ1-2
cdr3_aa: SVVEGGYGYT

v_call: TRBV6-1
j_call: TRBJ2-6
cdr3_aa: ASSEIRRHSVANVLT

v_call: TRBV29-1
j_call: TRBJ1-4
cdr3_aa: SVDLREPTNEKLF

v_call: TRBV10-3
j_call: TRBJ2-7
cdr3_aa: AISDGTGETYEQY

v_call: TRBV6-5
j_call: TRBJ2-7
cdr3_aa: ASRLERGNSHEQY

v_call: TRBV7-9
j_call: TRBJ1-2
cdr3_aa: ASSLVGGVYGYT

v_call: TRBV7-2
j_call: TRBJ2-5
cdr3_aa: ASSFRRLAGGLETQY

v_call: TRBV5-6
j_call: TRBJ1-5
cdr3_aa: ASSQSGRANQPQH

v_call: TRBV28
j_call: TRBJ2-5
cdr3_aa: ASTPRGAEETQY

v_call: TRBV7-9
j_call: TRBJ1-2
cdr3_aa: ASTSEGTPNYGYT

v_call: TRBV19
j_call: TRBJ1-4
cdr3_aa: ASSISTGISEKLF

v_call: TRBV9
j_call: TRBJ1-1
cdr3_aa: ASSVEWSTEAF

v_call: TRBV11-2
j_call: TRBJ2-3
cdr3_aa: ASSSIRAQLVKY

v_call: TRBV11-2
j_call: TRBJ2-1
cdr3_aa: ATTSGGIGEQF

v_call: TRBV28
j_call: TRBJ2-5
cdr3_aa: ASSTQETQY

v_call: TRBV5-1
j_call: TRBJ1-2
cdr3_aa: ASSVEGQGAYGYT

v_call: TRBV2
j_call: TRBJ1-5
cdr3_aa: ASSEGKSQPQH

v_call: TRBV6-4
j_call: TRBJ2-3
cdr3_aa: ASSEGGGADTQY

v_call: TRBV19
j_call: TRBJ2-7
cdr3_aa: ATRDPAYEQY

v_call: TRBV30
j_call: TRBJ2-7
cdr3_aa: AWKRGSYEQY